The clone carrying this T cell receptor beta chain has just a few counts. What it recognizes is unknown. This record comes from a study of CD8 T cells in ankylosing spondylitis. TCRdb processed the 5' RACE reads anew with MiXCR; each CDR3 protein has one entry. The table lists 300,000 to 350,000 distinct CDR3 sequences, roughly 20% of them singletons, with roughly 3.6% in the top ten. General study points: Researchers reportedly found disease-linked clones significantly enriched in matched ankylosing spondylitis synovial fluid. As for the disease-linked clones, they showed a CD8+ phenotype and occurred at relatively low frequencies in peripheral blood. Made up of under ten highly homologous variants, a TCR beta motif appeared characteristic of ankylosing spondylitis blood.

The origin of this receptor is a female donor with ankylosing spondylitis or in good health (not recorded which). The sequencing input was blood, either unsorted or a sorted T cell fraction (not recorded which).

CDR3 sequence reads: CSGGTDDEAFF. The CDR3 DNA reads as TGCAGCGGGGGGACAGACGATGAAGCTTTCTTT. The chain has TRBV29-1 and TRBJ1-1; 7 nucleotides line up with TRBD1. Germline V lookup: CDR1 SQVTM, CDR2 ANQGSEA. V gave up 7 bases and J gave up 7 bases; unmatched junction bases: 6. The CDR3 totals 11 residues.